These T cell receptor beta chains were read from a single sample in a study of cytomegalovirus exposure and HLA in healthy donors. The protocol was immunoSEQ multiplex PCR, while the TCRdb copy is restricted to in-frame clones and leaves out a portion. The sample totals tens of thousands of clones. Sample: PBMCs. The receptors stem from a woman aged 60-75 years in good health and CMV-seronegative. CDR3s include the opening cysteine and the closing phenylalanine or tryptophan. Each record gives: D gene, clone size, V gene, J gene, CDR3 protein, CDR3 DNA. A D gene is named only where the DNA matches it firmly. Not all rows give a size; the values are once, few, many and, for expanded clones, a class.

>TRBD1|-|TRBV18|TRBJ1-1
CASSLQGSRNTEAFF
TGTGCCAGCTCACTACAGGGGTCGAGGAACACTGAAGCTTTCTTT
>-|-|TRBV19|TRBJ2-2
CASSRGLEGAANGELFF
TGTGCCAGTAGTAGAGGCCTAGAAGGGGCCGCAAACGGGGAGCTGTTTTTT
>TRBD1|-|TRBV4-1|TRBJ2-7
CASSRPGQGYEQYF
TGCGCCAGCAGCCGGCCGGGACAGGGTTACGAGCAGTACTTC
>-|-|TRBV27|TRBJ2-7
CASSPTRGVTYEQYF
TGTGCCAGCAGCCCCACCCGGGGAGTTACCTACGAGCAGTACTTC
>TRBD1|-|TRBV5-4|TRBJ1-2
CASRRQGARGYTF
TGTGCCAGCAGACGGCAGGGGGCTAGGGGCTACACCTTC
>-|-|TRBV2|TRBJ1-2
CASSEEEGLGYGYTF
TGTGCCAGCAGTGAAGAAGAGGGACTCGGCTATGGCTACACCTTC
>TRBD2|-|TRBV28|TRBJ2-7
CASSPTSGNSYEQYF
TGTGCCAGCAGTCCCACTAGCGGGAACTCCTACGAGCAGTACTTC
>TRBD2|-|TRBV4-1|TRBJ2-3
CASSQLTGGGDTQYF
TGCGCCAGCAGCCAACTCACCGGCGGGGGGGATACGCAGTATTTT
>-|medium-sized|TRBV6-1|TRBJ1-3
CASSQVLGNTIYF
TGTGCCAGCAGCCAGGTTCTTGGCAACACCATATATTTT
>-|-|TRBV4-2|TRBJ2-3
CASSRVDWPGQYF
TGTGCCAGCAGCCGCGTGGACTGGCCCGGGCAGTATTTT
>TRBD1|-|TRBV23-1|TRBJ2-7
CASSQKQGATYEQYF
TGCGCCAGCAGTCAAAAACAGGGGGCCACCTACGAGCAGTACTTC
>-|-|TRBV5-4|TRBJ2-3
CASSPAGTSTDTQYF
TGTGCCAGCAGCCCCGCGGGAACTTCCACAGATACGCAGTATTTT
>-|-|TRBV5-8|TRBJ2-1
CASSTAWGANEQFF
TGTGCCAGCAGCACGGCCTGGGGAGCGAATGAGCAGTTCTTC
>-|-|TRBV2|TRBJ1-2
CASSEQAIPNYGYTF
TGTGCCAGCAGTGAACAGGCGATCCCTAACTATGGCTACACCTTC
>-|-|TRBV6-5|TRBJ2-1
CASSYLDSFSYNEQFF
TGTGCCAGCAGTTACCTTGACAGCTTCTCCTACAATGAGCAGTTCTTC
>-|-|TRBV19|TRBJ2-3
CASSYQTRGDTQYF
TGTGCCAGTAGTTACCAAACCAGGGGAGATACGCAGTATTTT
>-|-|TRBV27|TRBJ1-4
CASRHGGATNEKLFF
TGTGCCAGCAGGCATGGGGGCGCAACTAATGAAAAACTGTTTTTT
>TRBD1|-|TRBV11-2|TRBJ1-1
CASTLQGKRTEAFF
TGTGCCAGCACCCTACAGGGGAAGAGGACTGAAGCTTTCTTT
>-|-|TRBV7-2|TRBJ1-2
CASSLDGGNYGYTF
TGTGCCAGCAGCTTAGATGGGGGGAACTATGGCTACACCTTC
>-|-|TRBV4-3|TRBJ2-4
CASSQDRSGTAQGKNIQYF
TGCGCCAGCAGCCAAGATCGGAGCGGAACCGCCCAAGGGAAAAACATTCAGTACTTC
>-|-|TRBV11-1|TRBJ1-3
CASSLSRTAGNTIYF
TGTGCCAGCAGCTTATCGCGGACAGCCGGAAACACCATATATTTT
>TRBD2|-|TRBV5-1|TRBJ2-5
CASRVTLGGQETQYF
TGCGCCAGCAGGGTCACGTTGGGGGGGCAAGAGACCCAGTACTTC
>-|-|TRBV6-1|TRBJ2-3
CASSPRADTQYF
TGTGCCAGCAGTCCCCGGGCAGATACGCAGTATTTT
>TRBD2|-|TRBV27|TRBJ2-5
CASSRLPGLAGRETQYF
TGTGCCAGCAGTCGACTCCCCGGGCTAGCGGGACGGGAGACCCAGTACTTC
>TRBD1|-|TRBV6-1|TRBJ1-5
CASSEVGDSWKHF
TGTGCCAGCAGTGAAGTGGGGGACAGTTGGAAACATTTT
>TRBD1|-|TRBV10-3|TRBJ1-2
CAIRGTANYGYTF
TGTGCCATCAGGGGGACAGCTAACTATGGCTACACCTTC
>-|-|TRBV4-1|TRBJ2-5
CASSQAGTPQETQYF
TGCGCCAGCAGCCAAGCCGGGACACCCCAAGAGACCCAGTACTTC
>-|-|TRBV27|TRBJ2-7
CASSFISGGPYEQYF
TGTGCCAGCAGTTTTATTTCAGGGGGGCCCTACGAGCAGTACTTC
>TRBD1|-|TRBV28|TRBJ2-7
CASSSPGQITYEQYF
TGTGCCAGCAGTTCCCCGGGACAGATAACCTACGAGCAGTACTTC
>-|-|TRBV5-1|TRBJ1-1
CASSTGGTEAFF
TGCGCCAGCAGCACGGGGGGCACTGAAGCTTTCTTT
>TRBD2|-|TRBV7-2|TRBJ2-2
CASSGTSGYTGELFF
TGTGCCAGCAGCGGGACTAGCGGGTACACCGGGGAGCTGTTTTTT
>TRBD1|-|TRBV11-2|TRBJ1-3
CASSLGQGSGNTIYF
TGTGCCAGCAGCTTAGGACAGGGCTCTGGAAACACCATATATTTT
>TRBD1|-|TRBV11-1|TRBJ1-2
CASSFGQGTSGYTF
TGTGCCAGCAGCTTTGGACAGGGGACGAGCGGCTACACCTTC
>-|-|TRBV7-2|TRBJ2-5
CASSPVVAGVGETQYF
TGTGCCAGCAGCCCCGTGGTAGCTGGAGTAGGAGAGACCCAGTACTTC
>-|-|TRBV7-6|TRBJ2-7
CASSLAPGAADEQYF
TGTGCCAGCAGCTTAGCTCCCGGTGCCGCGGACGAGCAGTACTTC
>-|-|TRBV7-2|TRBJ2-1
CASSFGSKGNEQFF
TGTGCCAGCAGCTTTGGCTCGAAGGGGAATGAGCAGTTCTTC
>TRBD1|-|TRBV18|TRBJ2-6
CASSPSGGGGANVLTF
TGTGCCAGCTCACCGTCAGGGGGCGGTGGGGCCAACGTCCTGACTTTC
>TRBD1|-|TRBV11-2|TRBJ1-1
CASSFDRGNTEAFF
TGTGCCAGCAGCTTCGACAGGGGAAACACTGAAGCTTTCTTT
>-|-|TRBV5-6|TRBJ2-5
CASSLLTGSETQYF
TGTGCCAGCAGCCTACTCACAGGGAGTGAGACCCAGTACTTC
>-|-|TRBV7-2|TRBJ1-2
CASSFLGRSTGGYTF
TGTGCCAGCAGCTTTCTTGGACGATCGACAGGAGGCTACACCTTC
>TRBD2|-|TRBV27|TRBJ2-3
CASSSLAGGLADTQYF
TGTGCCAGCAGTTCCTTAGCGGGAGGCTTGGCAGATACGCAGTATTTT
>TRBD1|-|TRBV5-1|TRBJ2-2
CASIAPGQGASREGRGTGELFF
TGCGCCAGCATAGCGCCGGGACAGGGGGCGAGTCGGGAGGGTCGGGGCACCGGGGAGCTGTTTTTT
>-|-|TRBV28|TRBJ1-2
CASSLGGDYGYTF
TGTGCCAGCAGTTTAGGAGGGGACTATGGCTACACCTTC
>-|-|TRBV6-1|TRBJ2-7
CASSELPSSYEQYF
TGTGCCAGCAGTGAACTACCGTCCTCCTACGAGCAGTACTTC
>-|-|TRBV28|TRBJ1-3
CASSTDRSGNTIYF
TGTGCCAGCAGTACCGACAGGTCTGGAAACACCATATATTTT
>TRBD2|-|TRBV15|TRBJ2-7
CATSSREGRPDEQYF
TGTGCCACCAGCTCCCGGGAGGGCCGGCCGGACGAGCAGTACTTC
>TRBD2|-|TRBV28|TRBJ2-1
CASSSGTRKQFF
TGTGCCAGCAGTTCTGGGACTAGGAAGCAGTTCTTC
>-|-|TRBV25-1|TRBJ2-2
CASRSGAGEGGELFF
TGTGCCAGCAGGTCTGGGGCAGGGGAGGGCGGGGAGCTGTTTTTT
>-|-|TRBV5-6|TRBJ2-1
CASSFLDRLGEQFF
TGTGCCAGCAGCTTCTTAGACAGGCTCGGTGAGCAGTTCTTC
>TRBD1|-|TRBV7-8|TRBJ2-3
CASSLARDRGPADTQYF
TGTGCCAGCAGCTTAGCGCGGGACAGGGGCCCGGCAGATACGCAGTATTTT
>TRBD2|-|TRBV10-3|TRBJ2-7
CAISESSGRFTSQYF
TGTGCCATCAGTGAGAGTAGCGGGAGGTTCACTAGCCAGTACTTC
>TRBD2|-|TRBV19|TRBJ2-5
CATSGSPGDTQYF
TGTGCCACTAGCGGGAGTCCCGGAGATACCCAGTACTTC
>-|-|TRBV7-6|TRBJ2-2
CASSLLLAAGELFF
TGTGCCAGCAGCTTATTACTAGCTGCCGGGGAGCTGTTTTTT
>TRBD2|-|TRBV19|TRBJ2-6
CASSLGLAGLSGANVLTF
TGTGCCAGTAGTCTGGGACTAGCGGGGCTCTCTGGGGCCAACGTCCTGACTTTC
>-|-|TRBV7-9|TRBJ1-4
CASSSSQGRNEKLFF
TGTGCCAGCAGCTCTTCGCAGGGGAGAAATGAAAAACTGTTTTTT